This T cell receptor (beta chain) originates from a study of neurological immune-mediated disorders (dated 2019 in TCRdb). Study-level background: Using UMI-based sequencing, the study compared peripheral blood TCR-beta repertoires from patients with HTLV-I-associated myelopathy (HAM/TSP), patients with multiple sclerosis, and healthy controls. The 85 to 110 TCR-beta libraries included longitudinal samples, technical triplicates and paired sorted CD4+ and CD8+ T-cell subsets alongside PBMC samples. The cohort comprised about 71 subjects: around 15 HAM/TSP patients, 34 multiple sclerosis patients and around 20 healthy controls. General findings and caveats noted by the study authors: The highest TCR clonal expansion was observed in HAM/TSP patients, whereas the lowest was observed in MS patients, even when compared with healthy controls. Across subjects, expanded clones never shared an identical CDR3 amino acid sequence, which suggests that the TCR-beta repertoires in every group were private.

For CDR1 and CDR2, the germline V gene lists SGHRS and YFSETQ. Measured from the cysteine to the phenylalanine, the CDR3 is 16 residues long. Only the CDR3 portion is preserved as DNA: 48 bases, with reading frame beginning at the first base. V is clipped by 0 bases and J by 4 bases, and the sequence between their germline boundaries is 15 bases long. Healthy controls were blood bank volunteers in Maryland, USA. For the unsorted PBMC libraries, 2 million PBMCs were stored in RNAlater at -80 degrees C until RNA extraction and were used to generate the libraries. PBMCs were separated from peripheral blood using Ficoll-Hypaque density gradient centrifugation and then cryopreserved in liquid nitrogen. cDNA was synthesized by template-switch 5'RACE using a primer carrying a 10-nucleotide random unique molecular identifier by which each TCR transcript was tagged. Over 190 million TCR-beta sequences, covering 15-18 subjects, were produced in each sequencing run. The RNeasy kit was used to extract total RNA. The KAPA Real-time Library Amplification kit was used to amplify TCR-beta VDJ regions with primers for the TCR constant region and the 5'RACE anchor. Sample indexes and Illumina adaptors were added in a first PCR, and a second PCR then increased library yield. The roughly 650 bp TCR product was size-selected on a 2% E-gel SizeSelection system after Ampure bead purification. Before pooling, library quality was assessed on a Bioanalyzer, concentration was determined with Qubit, and library quantification was performed with the Kapa Library Quantification kit. Paired-end 2 x 150 bp sequencing of the libraries was performed on an Illumina HiSeq 2500. To increase sequence diversity, about 25-31% phiX was spiked into each library pool. Under the source paper's analysis protocol: The quality-filtered reads were processed with the UMI-based MiGEC pipeline, whose error correction step removed more than 85% of the raw TCR sequences. VDJ genes were aligned to IMGT germline references, and each clonotype was defined by a unique CDR3 amino acid sequence together with V-J genes. Clonal expansion, Shannon diversity and CDR3 relatedness (CalcPairwiseDistances, ClusterSamples) were evaluated with VDJtools, and phylogenetic trees were built with CLCbio workbench. Expanded clones were defined as having at least 8 unique UMIs, based on coefficient-of-variation modelling across technical triplicates. The raw public reads went through TCRdb reprocessing: fastp at Q25, MiXCR clone calling, in-frame beta chains kept. Entries that share a CDR3 protein sequence are merged under the most common genes and DNA. TCRdb's processing, not the authors', yielded these V and J calls. In this sample the table shows under 80,000 distinct CDR3 sequences, 13% to 15% of which occur a single time. In total, the top ten clones hold around 6.8% of the sample.

In this sample, this clonotype turned up many times. Its antigen is unknown. Qualities for individual bases were not recorded, and no much larger clone is one base off. The origin of this receptor is a woman aged 45-65 years in good health. Sample: PBMCs. Recombination joined TRBV5-1 with TRBJ2-3; the D gene is perhaps TRBD1, on 6 matching bases. The base sequence is TGCGCCAGCAGCTTGGATGCGACAGGACCCCCAGATACGCAGTATTTT. Protein translation: CASSLDATGPPDTQYF.